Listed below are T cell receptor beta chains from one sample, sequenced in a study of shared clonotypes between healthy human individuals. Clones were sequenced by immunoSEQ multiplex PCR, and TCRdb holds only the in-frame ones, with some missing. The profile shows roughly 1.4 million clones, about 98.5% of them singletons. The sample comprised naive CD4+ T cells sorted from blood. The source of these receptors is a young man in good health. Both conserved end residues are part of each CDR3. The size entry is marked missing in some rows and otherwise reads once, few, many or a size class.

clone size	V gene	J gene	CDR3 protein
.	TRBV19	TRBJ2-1	CATSPGLAGNEQFF
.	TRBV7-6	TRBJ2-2	CASSLLAAGGTGELFF
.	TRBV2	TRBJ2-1	CASSQGAVSYNEQFF
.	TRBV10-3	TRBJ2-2	CAIEGARAGEGNTGELFF
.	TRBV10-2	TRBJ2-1	CASSESEQFF
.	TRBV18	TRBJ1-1	CASSPDRYTEAFF
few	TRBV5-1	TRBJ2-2	CASSFGQGHTGELFF
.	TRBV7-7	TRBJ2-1	CASSTDSNEQFF
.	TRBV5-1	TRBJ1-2	CASSPVGLEVYGYTF
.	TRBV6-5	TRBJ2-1	CASSYPGRNEQFF
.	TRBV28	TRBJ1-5	CASSLRDRSKHF
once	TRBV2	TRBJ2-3	CASIPERGTDTQYF
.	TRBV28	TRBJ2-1	CASQGTHYNEQFF
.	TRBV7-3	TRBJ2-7	CASSLTGSRGYEQYF
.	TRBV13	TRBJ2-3	CASSPYPDTQYF
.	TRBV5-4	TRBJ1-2	CASSLVKKTDGYTF
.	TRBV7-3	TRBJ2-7	CASSFTRETREQYF
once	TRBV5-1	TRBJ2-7	CASSWDGIYEQYF
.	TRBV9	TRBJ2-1	CASSVGGRRGRNEQFF
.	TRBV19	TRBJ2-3	CASSIDGGITDTQYF
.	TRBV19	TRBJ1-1	CASNIPSLGVTEAFF
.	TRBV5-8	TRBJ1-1	CASSLDMNTEAFF
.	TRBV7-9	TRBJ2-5	CASSLAGVETQYF
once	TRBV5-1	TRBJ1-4	CASSHGDRGNEKLFF
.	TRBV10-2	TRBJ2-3	CATRSGTTSTDTQYF
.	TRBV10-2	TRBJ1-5	CASTPRGGLVQPQHF
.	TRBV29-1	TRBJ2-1	CSVFQGALGVNEQFF